This entry is about one TCR beta chain. This sample stems from a study of T-cell reconstitution after alpha-beta-depleted transplantation in children. Germline lookup yields CDR1 SGHDT and CDR2 YYEEEE. The CDR3 runs to 14 residues. With 0 bases removed from V and 9 bases from J, the gap between germline ends came to 15 bases. Preparation of the TCRbeta library involved a method that used unique molecular identifiers. Via MiXCR, TCRdb re-called the PCR reads, giving one row per CDR3 protein. The sample includes about 610,000 distinct CDR3 sequences, approximately 10% of them seen just once. V and J are TRBV5-6 and TRBJ1-1, with D possibly TRBD1 on 6 matching bases. This clonotype originated in a human donor who donated a stem cell graft to a child with acute myeloid leukemia. The specimen comprised PBMCs from the stem cell graft donor, sampled from the stem cell graft. CDR3 DNA sequence: TGTGCCAGCAGCTTGGTGTTGGGGGGCGGAAAAGCTTTCTTT. Translation: CASSLVLGGGKAFF.